This T cell receptor (gamma chain) originates from a study of gamma-delta chains in newborns, infants, children. Study information: Innate gammadelta T cells reportedly expand polyclonally right after birth, driven by microbial exposure, per the title.

This clone is large in the sample. TCRdb reprocessed the reads through CATT. This sample yields 500 or so gamma-chain clones, of which approximately 2.9% are seen a single time; about two fifths belongs to the top ten. Germline CDR1 reads EGSNGY; CDR2 reads YDSYNSKV. The J segment lost 4 bases and the V segment lost 0 bases, leaving 3 bases of the junction unmatched. The CDR3 is 13 amino acids. The specimen was blood. This rearrangement joins TRGV2 to TRGJ1 or TRGJ2. The receptor's source is a child who was a newborn, infant or young child, either healthy, febrile or measles-vaccinated (not recorded which). The CDR3 loop is CATWDGIYYKKLF. The CDR3 nucleotides are TGTGCCACCTGGGACGGGATATATTATAAGAAACTCTTT.